These 9 T cell receptor beta chains came from one sample sequenced in a study of response to subunit inactivated influenza vaccine. In TCRdb, the RT-PCR reads were re-called with MiXCR into one record per CDR3 protein. This sample has approximately 500,000 distinct CDR3 sequences, with approximately 13% found just once. The sample was PBMCs from blood, taken 35 to 45 days after vaccination. Receptors originate from a man aged 50-59 years who received an inactivated influenza vaccine.

The chain combines TRBV4-2 with TRBJ1-6, with D possibly matching TRBD1 (5 bases). Trimming took off 0 bases at V and 6 bases at J, with 9 bases between the two ends. This CDR3 is 15 amino acids long. Germline assignment: CDR1 LGHNA and CDR2 YNFKEQ. This chain's CDR3 is CASSQDRGRNSPLHF. Here the CDR3 DNA reads TGTGCCAGCAGCCAAGATCGGGGCCGTAATTCACCCCTCCACTTT.

This sequence joins TRBV29-1 and TRBJ2-1; no clear D gene. This CDR3 comprises 16 residues. V lost 0 bases and J lost 2, with 14 bases in between. Germline V gene data show CDR1 as SQVTM and CDR2 as ANQGSEA. Written as DNA, the CDR3 is TGCAGCGTTGAAGATACCGGGTCTCGAACCTACAATGAGCAGTTCTTC. Protein sequence: CSVEDTGSRTYNEQFF.

This clonotype showed up many times. The J gene is TRBJ1-1, the V gene TRBV7-9, with TRBD1 as a possible D gene (5 bases). This CDR3 is 14 amino acids long. Germline CDR1 and CDR2: SEHNR and FQNEAQ (reference sequence). Trimming stripped 4 bases from V and 3 bases from J, with 12 bases between. CDR3 sequence: CASSSYQGYTEAFF. The CDR3 DNA sequence: TGTGCCAGCAGCTCCTATCAGGGTTACACTGAAGCTTTCTTT. Based on the CDR3 plus reference TRBV7-9 and TRBJ1-1, the full variable domain is DTGVSQNPRHKITKRGQNVTFRCDPISEHNRLYWYRQTLGQGPEFLTYFQNEAQLEKSRLLSDRFSAERPKGSFSTLEIQRTEQGDSAMYLCASSSYQGYTEAFFGQGTRLTVV.

The chain recombines TRBV29-1 with TRBJ2-5; 7 bases fit TRBD1. Germline trimming cut 7 bases from V and 2 bases from J; bases unmatched to any gene: 13. CDR1 and CDR2 (germline): SQVTM, ANQGSEA. The CDR3 is 15 amino acids. CDR3 DNA: TGCAGCGCCGATCCGACAGGGTCGTCGCAAGAGACCCAGTACTTC. Translation gives CSADPTGSSQETQYF.

The chain employs TRBV9 and TRBJ1-1; D call uncertain. CDR3 length: 13 amino acids. The germline gives CDR1 SGDLS, CDR2 YYNGEE. Trimming pared 4 bases from V and 6 bases from J, leaving 13 bases between. CDR3 DNA: TGTGCCAGCAGCCCCCCAAGGTGGTCTGAAGCTTTCTTT. The encoded protein is CASSPPRWSEAFF.

This clonotype was seen a few times. The chain uses TRBV18 and TRBJ2-3, with TRBD2 matching 7 bases. The CDR3 is made up of 16 amino acids. The trim removed 0 bases at V and 8 bases at J, leaving 11 bases unmatched. The germline gives CDR1 KGHSH, CDR2 LQKENI. The CDR3 reads CASSPPSGAQSGTQYF. In DNA, the CDR3 is TGTGCCAGCTCACCACCGAGCGGGGCACAATCGGGTACGCAGTATTTT.

The chain links TRBV29-1 to TRBJ2-1; D is ambiguous. The CDR3 is 15 residues long. CDR1 and CDR2 (germline): SQVTM, ANQGSEA. Trimming removed 6 bases from V and 0 bases from J, with 15 bases in between. CDR3 nucleotide sequence: TGCAGCGTGGTAGTACGCCCGAGCTCCTACAATGAGCAGTTCTTC. Its translation: CSVVVRPSSYNEQFF.

V gene TRBV2 combines with J gene TRBJ2-5; TRBD1 is a possible D gene (5 bases). Deletions cut 5 bases from V and 5 bases from J, with 12 bases between. The CDR3 sequence is 13 residues long. Per the germline V gene, CDR1 is SNHLY and CDR2 is FYNNEI. Here the CDR3 DNA reads TGTGCCAGCAGTCCTCAGGGTATGGAGACCCAGTACTTC. Its protein is CASSPQGMETQYF. Looking up the rest from reference TRBV2 and TRBJ2-5 gives the full variable domain: EPEVTQTPSHQVTQMGQEVILRCVPISNHLYFYWYRQILGQKVEFLVSFYNNEISEKSEIFDDQFSVERPDGSNFTLKIRSTKLEDSAMYFCASSPQGMETQYFGPGTRLLVL.

This clonotype has more than one count but fewer than ten. V usage is TRBV12-3 or TRBV12-4 and J usage is TRBJ2-1; D tentatively fits TRBD1 or TRBD2 (6 bases each). There are 16 residues in the CDR3. The ends were cut back, 0 bases at V and 2 bases at J, with 11 bases in the middle. As DNA, the CDR3 is TGTGCCAGCAGTTTAGCGCTGGGGGGCGCCTACAATGAGCAGTTCTTC. This sequence encodes CASSLALGGAYNEQFF.